These 9 T cell receptor beta chains were all obtained from the same sample, sequenced in a study of T cell repertoires in cytomegalovirus infection. The antigens for these receptors are not known. MiXCR was run by TCRdb on the reads, yielding one entry per CDR3 protein. The sample shows hundreds of thousands of distinct CDR3 sequences, 33% of them seen only once. Sequences were derived from cultured PBMCs, sampled from culture after CMV antigen stimulation. The source is a human donor in good health (CMV status not recorded). Some clones in this sample may be carry-over from other donors' samples.

The rearrangement uses TRBV11-1 and TRBJ1-6, with D unresolved. The germline V gene has CDR1 SGHAT and CDR2 FQDESV (reference sequence). With 6 bases removed from V and 3 bases from J, the gap between germline ends came to 6 bases. The CDR3 totals 13 residues. DNA for the CDR3: TGTGCCAGCAGTCGGAGCTATAATTCACCCCTCCACTTT. Translation gives CASSRSYNSPLHF.

This clonotype was recorded a few times. The chain links TRBV18 to TRBJ2-1; weak D call: TRBD1 (6 bases). Trimming stripped 1 base from V and 10 bases from J, with 11 bases between. CDR3 size: 13 residues. CDR1 is KGHSH and CDR2 is LQKENI in the germline V gene. The CDR3 loop reads CASSPRQGHEQFF. The CDR3 coding sequence is TGTGCCAGCTCACCACGCCAGGGACACGAGCAGTTCTTC.

Concerning this clonotype itself: The conserved phenylalanine or tryptophan is not found at the CDR3 terminus, so this likely reflects a read error. The chain uses TRBV10-3 and TRBJ1-2; 8 bases are a match to TRBD1. V lost 9 bases to trimming and J lost 4 bases; unmatched junction nucleotides: 10. CDR3 length: 14 amino acids. CDR1 is ENHRY, CDR2 SYGVKD, per germline. The CDR3 region is CAISPGQGFYGYTS. In DNA, the CDR3 is TGTGCCATTTCCCCCGGACAGGGATTCTATGGCTACACCTCC.

The chain links TRBV19 to TRBJ1-1; the match to TRBD1 covers 8 bases. Germline CDR1 reads LNHDA; CDR2 reads SQIVND (reference sequence). V was pared by 6 bases and J by 2 bases, with 5 bases of the junction left unmatched. This CDR3 has 14 residues. The CDR3: CASRPGTGNTEAFF. The CDR3 region has the DNA TGTGCCAGTAGGCCGGGGACAGGCAACACTGAAGCTTTCTTT.

The V gene is TRBV6-5, the J gene TRBJ2-3; perhaps D is TRBD1 or TRBD2 (5 bases each). Per the germline V gene, CDR1 is MNHEY and CDR2 is SVGAGI. The CDR3 is 13 amino acids. The ends were cut back, 7 bases at V and 6 bases at J, with 14 bases in the middle. The CDR3 nucleotides read TGTGCCAGCAAAAGATCCGGGGCCGATACGCAGTATTTT. This sequence encodes CASKRSGADTQYF.

This clonotype was picked up many times. The rearrangement links TRBV7-8 to TRBJ2-7; D uncertain. Trimming cost V 5 bases and J 0 bases, with 14 bases left between them. The germline CDR1 and CDR2 sequences are SGHVS and FQNEAQ. The CDR3 runs to 15 residues. This CDR3 reads CASSPRTSSSYEQYF. The CDR3 DNA follows: TGTGCCAGCAGCCCTCGGACGAGTAGCTCCTACGAGCAGTACTTC.

V gene TRBV2 combines with J gene TRBJ2-1; 7 nucleotides match TRBD2. The CDR3 extends over 14 amino acids. Trimming at V came to 8 bases and at J to 6 bases, leaving 10 bases not matched to a gene. Germline V CDR1 and CDR2: SNHLY, FYNNEI. The CDR3 is CASPPGGFRNEQFF. The CDR3 nucleotides read TGTGCCAGCCCCCCGGGGGGTTTCCGCAATGAGCAGTTCTTC.

The V call is TRBV20-1, the J call TRBJ1-4, with D perhaps TRBD1 (5 bases). Trimming left V 1 base short and J 8 bases short, with 14 bases between. Germline CDR1 is DFQATT and CDR2 is SNEGSKA (reference sequence). The CDR3 extends over 14 amino acids. In DNA form, the CDR3 reads TGCAGTGCTAGAGCCCGGGGACGAAAGGAAAAACTGTTTTTT. It yields the protein CSARARGRKEKLFF.

This clonotype was picked up many times. This chain connects TRBV7-2 to TRBJ2-3, with no clear D. V was shortened by 0 bases and J by 0 bases, with 16 bases between the two germline ends. Germline V CDR1 and CDR2: SGHTA, FQGNSA. The CDR3 length is 18 residues. DNA for the CDR3: TGTGCCAGCAGCTTAGCGCTAATGATCCGCGAGAGCACAGATACGCAGTATTTT. Protein sequence: CASSLALMIRESTDTQYF.